This record concerns one TCR beta chain sequence. Its antigen is undetermined. Combining a sample-barcoded 5' primer with a J-beta primer mix, a second PCR ran for roughly 6 to 12 cycles. TCRdb passed the 5' RACE reads through MiXCR, listing each CDR3 protein once. Among 550,000 to 650,000 distinct CDR3 sequences, about 30% were seen once, and the ten largest hold around 16%. These data belong to a study of blood T cells in healthy people across ages. As for the study in general: When template switching was applied, about one barcoded beta molecule was captured per two T cells.

The study, taken as a whole, reports: TCR beta diversity per million T cells fell roughly linearly with age. Unsorted PBMCs blocked a conclusive comparison of naive and antigen-experienced cells.

Researchers isolated at least 6.5 million PBMCs per sample. Germline CDR1 is MNHNY and CDR2 is SVGAGI (reference sequence). The V gene lost 8 bases and the J gene lost 0 bases, with 8 bases spanning the gap. This CDR3 is built from 13 residues. The sequenced material came from blood. The genes are TRBV6-6 and TRBJ1-5; no firm D call. The receptor was derived from a woman older than 75 in good health. The DNA of the CDR3 is TGTGCCAGCGTGGTAATTAGCAATCAGCCCCAGCATTTT. Its translation is CASVVISNQPQHF.